A selection of T cell receptor beta chains follows, all from one sample in a study of blood T cells in healthy people across ages. TCRdb independently ran MiXCR on the 5' RACE reads; one entry per CDR3 protein. The profile covers around 580,000 distinct CDR3 sequences, with 47% appearing a single time and 20% to 25% taken by the ten largest. The sample consisted of blood. The receptor set was obtained from an elderly man in good health. The CDR3 runs from the conserved cysteine through the conserved F or W.

v_call	j_call	cdr3_aa
TRBV20-1	TRBJ1-6	CSASTGDSPPHF
TRBV9	TRBJ2-1	CASSGVPLGEQFF
TRBV2	TRBJ2-5	CASSTSGGPYQETQYF
TRBV6-2/TRBV6-3	TRBJ2-3	CASSYSKGWRGDTQYF
TRBV20-1	TRBJ1-5	CSATTGGGNQPQHF
TRBV21-1	TRBJ2-7	CASSSERPNEQYF
TRBV2	TRBJ2-4	CASSDPPGPQYF
TRBV10-2	NA	CASRELAGGYNEQYF
TRBV7-2	TRBJ1-5	CASSTKPGGGQPQHF
TRBV5-1	NA	CASKRTGGIDEQYF
TRBV5-1	TRBJ2-3	CASSLTWDTQYF
TRBV7-2	TRBJ2-5	CASSTSGGKTQYF
TRBV28	TRBJ2-1	CASSLQAGRFGEQFF
TRBV6-2/TRBV6-3	TRBJ2-1	CASSYRTGWVGSYNEQFF
TRBV5-1	TRBJ2-1	CASRWLAGEQFF
TRBV20-1	TRBJ2-1	CSAGRVPRGNYNEQFF
TRBV28	TRBJ2-3	CASSLGGLGSDTQYF
TRBV4-3	TRBJ2-7	CASSQDWGGGYEQYF
TRBV10-3	TRBJ2-5	CAISTQGDETQYF
TRBV2	TRBJ2-6	CASSEQGDGANVLTF
TRBV5-1	TRBJ2-1	CASNRDTYNEQFF
TRBV12-3/TRBV12-4	TRBJ2-3	CASRREDTQYF
TRBV7-3	TRBJ1-1	CASSLKGVVNTEAFF